The clone carrying this T cell receptor beta chain has more than one count but fewer than ten. The sample is drawn from a study of blood T cell repertoires in COVID-19. On the study more broadly: PBMCs, B-cell-depleted T cells, or T cells were the source of the cDNA or gDNA that made up the material.

Only in-frame clones appear in the TCRdb table, and some are missing; sequencing was by immunoSEQ multiplex PCR. This table has more than 250,000 clones, about 91% appearing once. Participants, roughly 18 to 89 years old, spanned under 25 US areas. Allocation to cohorts depended on clinical history reported by the participants. This CDR3 has 21 amino acids. Looked up from germline, CDR1 is MDHEN and CDR2 is SYDVKM. Between the trimmed V and J ends, which lost 4 bases and 7 bases, there was a span of 35 bases. The chain couples TRBV28 to TRBJ2-1; perhaps TRBD2 as D (5 bases). This TCR was recovered from a woman between 40 and 55 years old with acute COVID-19. The material sequenced was PBMCs or T cells enriched from blood (not recorded which). DNA for the CDR3: TGTGCCAGCAGTTCTACCTACACGAGTAGGGCTGGAGGTTCTTTTACGAATGAGCAGTTCTTC. Amino acid sequence: CASSSTYTSRAGGSFTNEQFF.